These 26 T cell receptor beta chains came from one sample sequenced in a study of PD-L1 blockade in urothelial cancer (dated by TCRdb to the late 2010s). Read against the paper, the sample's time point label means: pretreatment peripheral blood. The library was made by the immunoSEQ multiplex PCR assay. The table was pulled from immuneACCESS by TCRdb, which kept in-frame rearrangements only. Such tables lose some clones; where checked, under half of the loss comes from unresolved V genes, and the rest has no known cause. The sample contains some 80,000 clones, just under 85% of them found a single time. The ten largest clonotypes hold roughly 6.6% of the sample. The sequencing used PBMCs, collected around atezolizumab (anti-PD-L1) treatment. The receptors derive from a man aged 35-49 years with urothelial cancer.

For the CDR3, the DNA is TGTGCCAGCAGGCGACCGGGACTAGCGGGGATCTCTGGGGCCAACGTCCTGACTTTC. Its protein product is CASRRPGLAGISGANVLTF. The chain carries TRBV28 and TRBJ2-6; 13 bases map to TRBD2. With V trimmed by 6 bases and J by 0 bases, 8 bases remained unmatched. The CDR3 is made up of 19 amino acids. Germline-derived CDR1 and CDR2 are MDHEN and SYDVKM.

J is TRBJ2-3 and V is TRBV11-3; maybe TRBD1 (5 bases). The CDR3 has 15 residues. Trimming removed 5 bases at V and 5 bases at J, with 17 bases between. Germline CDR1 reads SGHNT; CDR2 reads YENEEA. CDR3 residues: CASSPGLSQVDTQYF. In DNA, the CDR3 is TGTGCCAGCAGCCCAGGGCTGAGCCAGGTAGATACGCAGTATTTT.

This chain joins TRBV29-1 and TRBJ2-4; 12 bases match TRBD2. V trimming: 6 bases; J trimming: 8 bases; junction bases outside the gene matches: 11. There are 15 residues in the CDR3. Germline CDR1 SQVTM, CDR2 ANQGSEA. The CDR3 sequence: CSVARTSGTQYIQYF. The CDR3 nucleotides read TGCAGCGTAGCACGGACTAGCGGGACCCAATACATTCAGTACTTC.

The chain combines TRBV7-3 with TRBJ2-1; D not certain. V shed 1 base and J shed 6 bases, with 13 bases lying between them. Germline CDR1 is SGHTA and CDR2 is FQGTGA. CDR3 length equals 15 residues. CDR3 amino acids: CASSLISANANEQFF. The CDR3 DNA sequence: TGTGCCAGCAGCTTAATCTCCGCGAACGCCAATGAGCAGTTCTTC.

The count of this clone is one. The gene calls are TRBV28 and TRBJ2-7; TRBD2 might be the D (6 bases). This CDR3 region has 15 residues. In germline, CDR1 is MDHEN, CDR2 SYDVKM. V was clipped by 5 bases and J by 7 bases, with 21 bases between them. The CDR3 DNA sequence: TGTGCCAGCAGTCCCGGGGGATTGGGGCCGGGTGAGCAGTACTTC. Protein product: CASSPGGLGPGEQYF.

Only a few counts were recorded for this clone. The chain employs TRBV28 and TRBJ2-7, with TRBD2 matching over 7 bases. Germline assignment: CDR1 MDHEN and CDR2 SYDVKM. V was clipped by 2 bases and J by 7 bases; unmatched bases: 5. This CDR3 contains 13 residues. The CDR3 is CASSLGGSGEQYF. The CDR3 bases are TGTGCCAGCAGTTTAGGCGGGAGCGGGGAGCAGTACTTC.

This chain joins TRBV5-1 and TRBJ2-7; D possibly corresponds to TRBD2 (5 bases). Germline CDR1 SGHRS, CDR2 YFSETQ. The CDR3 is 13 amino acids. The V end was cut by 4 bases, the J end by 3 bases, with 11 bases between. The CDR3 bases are TGCGCCAGCAGCCCTAGACTAAACTACGAGCAGTACTTC. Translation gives CASSPRLNYEQYF.

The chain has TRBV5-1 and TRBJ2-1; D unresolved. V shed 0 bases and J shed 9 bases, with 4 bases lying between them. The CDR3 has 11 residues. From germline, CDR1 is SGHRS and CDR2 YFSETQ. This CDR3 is CASSLAGEQFF. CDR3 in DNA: TGCGCCAGCAGCTTGGCGGGTGAGCAGTTCTTC.

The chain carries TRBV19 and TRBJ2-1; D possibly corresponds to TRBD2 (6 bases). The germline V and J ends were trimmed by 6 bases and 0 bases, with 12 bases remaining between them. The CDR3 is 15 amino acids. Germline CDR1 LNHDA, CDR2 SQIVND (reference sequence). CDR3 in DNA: TGTGCCAGTAGCCCGGCGGGAAGCTCCTACAATGAGCAGTTCTTC. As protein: CASSPAGSSYNEQFF.

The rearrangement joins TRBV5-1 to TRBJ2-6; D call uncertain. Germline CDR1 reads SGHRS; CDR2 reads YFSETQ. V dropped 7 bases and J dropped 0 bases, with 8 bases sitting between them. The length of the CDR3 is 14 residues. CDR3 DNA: TGCGCCAGCCAAGAGAACTCTGGGGCCAACGTCCTGACTTTC. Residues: CASQENSGANVLTF.

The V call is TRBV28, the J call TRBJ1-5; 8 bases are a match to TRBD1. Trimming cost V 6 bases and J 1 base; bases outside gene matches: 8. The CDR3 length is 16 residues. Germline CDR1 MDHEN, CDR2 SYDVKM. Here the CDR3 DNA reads TGTGCCAGCAGCCGGACCGACAGGGGAAGCAATCAGCCCCAGCATTTT. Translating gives CASSRTDRGSNQPQHF.

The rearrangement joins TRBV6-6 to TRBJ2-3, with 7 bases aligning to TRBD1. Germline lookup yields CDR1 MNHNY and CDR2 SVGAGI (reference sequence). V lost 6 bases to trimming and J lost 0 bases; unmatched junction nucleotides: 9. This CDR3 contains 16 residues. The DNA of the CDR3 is TGTGCCAGCAGGACCAGGGACAGACAAAGCACAGATACGCAGTATTTT. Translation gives CASRTRDRQSTDTQYF.

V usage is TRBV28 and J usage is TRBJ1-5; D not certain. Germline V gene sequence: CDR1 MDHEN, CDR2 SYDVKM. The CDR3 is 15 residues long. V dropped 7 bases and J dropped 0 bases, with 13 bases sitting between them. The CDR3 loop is CASIQGAFSNQPQHF. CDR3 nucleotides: TGTGCCAGCATTCAAGGAGCTTTTAGCAATCAGCCCCAGCATTTT.

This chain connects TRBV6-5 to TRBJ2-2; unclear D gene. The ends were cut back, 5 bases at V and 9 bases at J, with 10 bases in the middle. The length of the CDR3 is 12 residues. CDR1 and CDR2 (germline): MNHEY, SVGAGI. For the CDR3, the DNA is TGTGCCAGCAGTCCGACACTTCGGGAGCTGTTTTTT. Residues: CASSPTLRELFF.

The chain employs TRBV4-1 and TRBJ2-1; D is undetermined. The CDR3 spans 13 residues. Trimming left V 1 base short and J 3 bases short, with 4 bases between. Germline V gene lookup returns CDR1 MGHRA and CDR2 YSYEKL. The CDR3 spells CASSQAVYNEQFF. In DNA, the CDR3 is TGCGCCAGCAGCCAAGCGGTCTACAATGAGCAGTTCTTC.

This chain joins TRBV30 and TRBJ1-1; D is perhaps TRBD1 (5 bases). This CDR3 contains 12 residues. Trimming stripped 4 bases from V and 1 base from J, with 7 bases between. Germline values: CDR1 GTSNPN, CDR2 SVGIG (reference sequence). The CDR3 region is CAWTGGNTEAFF. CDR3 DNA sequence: TGTGCCTGGACCGGGGGGAACACTGAAGCTTTCTTT.

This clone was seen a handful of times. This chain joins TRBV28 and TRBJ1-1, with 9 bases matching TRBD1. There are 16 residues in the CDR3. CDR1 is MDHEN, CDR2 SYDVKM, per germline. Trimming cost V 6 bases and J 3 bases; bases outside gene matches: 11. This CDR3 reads CASRRTGTGRHTEAFF. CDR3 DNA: TGTGCCAGCAGGCGTACCGGGACAGGGCGGCACACTGAAGCTTTCTTT.

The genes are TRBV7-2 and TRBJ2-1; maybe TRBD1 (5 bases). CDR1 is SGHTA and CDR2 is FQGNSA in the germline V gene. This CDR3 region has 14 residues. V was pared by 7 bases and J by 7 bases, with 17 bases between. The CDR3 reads CASTQGNMGNEQFF. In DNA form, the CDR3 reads TGTGCCAGCACTCAGGGAAATATGGGAAATGAGCAGTTCTTC.

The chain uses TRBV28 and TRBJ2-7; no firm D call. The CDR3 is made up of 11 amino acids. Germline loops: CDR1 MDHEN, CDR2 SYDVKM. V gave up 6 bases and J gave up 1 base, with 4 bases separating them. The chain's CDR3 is CASRASYEQYF. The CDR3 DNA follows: TGTGCCAGCAGGGCTTCCTACGAGCAGTACTTC.

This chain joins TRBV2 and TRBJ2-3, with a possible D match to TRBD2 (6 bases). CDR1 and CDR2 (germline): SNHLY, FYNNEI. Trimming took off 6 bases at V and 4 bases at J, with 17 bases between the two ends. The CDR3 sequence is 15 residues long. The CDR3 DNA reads TGTGCCAGCAGGAATCAGCGGGCTGGAGCAGATACGCAGTATTTT. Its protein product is CASRNQRAGADTQYF.

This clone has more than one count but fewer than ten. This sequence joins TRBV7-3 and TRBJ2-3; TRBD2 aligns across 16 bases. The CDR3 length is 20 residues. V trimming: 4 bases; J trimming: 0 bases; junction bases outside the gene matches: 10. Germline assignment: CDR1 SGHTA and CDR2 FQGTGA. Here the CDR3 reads CASSSPGLAGGPLSTDTQYF. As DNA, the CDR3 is TGTGCCAGCAGCTCTCCGGGACTAGCGGGAGGGCCACTTAGCACAGATACGCAGTATTTT.

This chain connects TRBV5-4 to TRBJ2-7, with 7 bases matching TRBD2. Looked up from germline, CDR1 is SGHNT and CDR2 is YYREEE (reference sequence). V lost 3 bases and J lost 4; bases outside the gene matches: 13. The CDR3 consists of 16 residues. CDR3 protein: CASSSLSGFGQYEQYF. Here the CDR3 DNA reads TGTGCCAGCAGCTCTCTTAGCGGGTTCGGTCAGTACGAGCAGTACTTC.

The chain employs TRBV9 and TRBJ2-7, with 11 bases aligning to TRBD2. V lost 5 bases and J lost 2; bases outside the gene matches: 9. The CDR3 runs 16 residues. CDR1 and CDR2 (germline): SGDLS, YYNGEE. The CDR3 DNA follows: TGTGCCAGCAGTAGCGGACTAGCGGGCTGGACCTACGAGCAGTACTTC. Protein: CASSSGLAGWTYEQYF. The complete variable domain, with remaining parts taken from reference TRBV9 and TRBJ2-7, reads DSGVTQTPKHLITATGQRVTLRCSPRSGDLSVYWYQQSLDQGLQFLIQYYNGEERAKGNILERFSAQQFPDLHSELNLSSLELGDSALYFCASSSGLAGWTYEQYFGPGTRLTVT.

The CDR3 DNA sequence: TGTGCCAGCAGTGTCAGGGCGGACCCCGACAATCAGCCCCAGCATTTT. Translation gives CASSVRADPDNQPQHF. The chain has TRBV6-1 and TRBJ1-5; a possible D gene is TRBD1 (5 bases). CDR1 and CDR2 (germline): MNHNS, SASEGT. CDR3 size: 16 residues. V was clipped by 4 bases and J by 3 bases, with 16 bases between them.

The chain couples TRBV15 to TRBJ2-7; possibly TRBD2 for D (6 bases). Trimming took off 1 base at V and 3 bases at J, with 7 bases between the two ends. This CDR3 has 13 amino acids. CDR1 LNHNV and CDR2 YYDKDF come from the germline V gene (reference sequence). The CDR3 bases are TGTGCCACCAGCAGAGTGGGGGGCTACGAGCAGTACTTC. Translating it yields CATSRVGGYEQYF.

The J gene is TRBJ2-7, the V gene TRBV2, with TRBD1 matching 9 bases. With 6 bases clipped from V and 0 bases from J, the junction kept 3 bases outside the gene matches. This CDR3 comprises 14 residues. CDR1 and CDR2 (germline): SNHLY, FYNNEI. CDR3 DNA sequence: TGTGCCAGCAGAGAACAGGGGGCCTCCTACGAGCAGTACTTC. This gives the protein CASREQGASYEQYF.